Each of the 7 T cell receptor beta chains below was sequenced from the same sample in a study of T cell repertoires in cytomegalovirus infection. No cognate antigen is known for these TCRs. One entry per CDR3 protein, called by TCRdb with MiXCR from the reads. The sample has about 920,000 distinct CDR3 sequences, around 31% seen once. Sequenced material: cultured CD8+ T cells from PBMCs, taken from culture after CMV antigen stimulation. Receptors were obtained from a human donor in good health (CMV status not recorded). Some clones in this sample may be carry-over from other donors' samples.

This clonotype has a handful of counts. The V and J genes are TRBV5-5 and TRBJ1-2, with D unclear. This CDR3 comprises 14 residues. Germline CDR1 is SGHKS and CDR2 is YYEKEE (reference sequence). Trimming took 0 bases from V and 4 from J, leaving 10 bases between them. CDR3 residues: CASSLGNSFYGYTF. The CDR3 DNA reads TGTGCCAGCAGCTTGGGGAATTCCTTCTATGGCTACACCTTC.

The V call is TRBV11-2, the J call TRBJ1-2; 7 nucleotides agree with TRBD1. Losses at the gene ends were 6 bases for V and 4 bases for J; bases not matched to a gene: 11. From germline, CDR1 is SGHAT and CDR2 FQNNGV. CDR3 size: 15 residues. CDR3 sequence reads: CASRPRDSLFYGYTF. DNA of the CDR3: TGTGCCAGCAGGCCCCGGGACAGCCTCTTCTATGGCTACACCTTC. Complete variable domain (other parts from reference TRBV11-2 and TRBJ1-2): EAGVAQSPRYKIIEKRQSVAFWCNPISGHATLYWYQQILGQGPKLLIQFQNNGVVDDSQLPKDRFSAERLKGVDSTLKIQPAKLEDSAVYLCASRPRDSLFYGYTFGSGTRLTVV.

This clonotype was seen ten or more times. V is TRBV7-9 and J is TRBJ1-5; 7 bases match TRBD1. CDR3 length: 16 residues. V was pared by 4 bases and J by 5 bases, with 11 bases of the junction left unmatched. Looked up from germline, CDR1 is SEHNR and CDR2 is FQNEAQ (reference sequence). CDR3 residues: CASSSGTAWGHQPQHF. The CDR3 region has the DNA TGTGCCAGCAGCTCTGGGACAGCCTGGGGCCATCAGCCCCAGCATTTT.

This chain's CDR3 is CASSSTGWGDYGYTF. The CDR3 nucleotides read TGTGCCAGCAGCTCCACGGGGTGGGGTGACTATGGCTACACCTTC. This rearrangement joins TRBV7-6 to TRBJ1-2, with no clear D. Trimming stripped 4 bases from V and 3 bases from J, with 15 bases between. The germline V gene has CDR1 SGHVS and CDR2 FNYEAQ. The CDR3 is 15 residues long. Full variable domain (remainder filled in from reference TRBV7-6 and TRBJ1-2): GAGVSQSPRYKVTKRGQDVALRCDPISGHVSLYWYRQALGQGPEFLTYFNYEAQQDKSGLPNDRFSAERPEGSISTLTIQRTEQRDSAMYRCASSSTGWGDYGYTFGSGTRLTVV.

This clonotype appeared a few times. The chain uses TRBV14 and TRBJ1-6; maybe TRBD1 (5 bases). V was trimmed by 2 bases and J by 6 bases, leaving 11 bases between them. Germline CDR1 and CDR2: SGHDN and FVKESK. The CDR3 covers 15 residues. The CDR3 loop is CASSQWQGGNSPLHF. The DNA for the CDR3 is TGTGCCAGCAGCCAATGGCAGGGCGGTAATTCACCCCTCCACTTT.

The V and J genes are TRBV28 and TRBJ1-6; 8 nucleotides match TRBD1. The CDR3 runs 16 residues. Germline V gene lookup returns CDR1 MDHEN and CDR2 SYDVKM. V lost 4 bases and J lost 6; bases outside the gene matches: 8. CDR3 DNA sequence: TGTGCCAGCAGTTCCGGACAGGGCCCTCCTAATTCACCCCTCCACTTT. Residues: CASSSGQGPPNSPLHF. Complete variable domain (other parts from reference TRBV28 and TRBJ1-6): DVKVTQSSRYLVKRTGEKVFLECVQDMDHENMFWYRQDPGLGLRLIYFSYDVKMKEKGDIPEGYSVSREKKERFSLILESASTNQTSMYLCASSSGQGPPNSPLHFGNGTRLTVT.

The sample holds many counts of this clonotype. CDR3 nucleotide sequence: TGTGCCAGCAGCTTAGGAAGAAAGGACAGGGGTTCACCCCTCCACTTT. Translation: CASSLGRKDRGSPLHF. The V and J genes are TRBV7-2 and TRBJ1-6; TRBD1 matches at 9 bases. Germline CDR1 SGHTA, CDR2 FQGNSA. CDR3 length: 16 residues. With V trimmed by 1 base and J by 9 bases, 7 bases remained unmatched. The full variable domain, rest sourced from reference TRBV7-2 and TRBJ1-6, is GAGVSQSPSNKVTEKGKDVELRCDPISGHTALYWYRQSLGQGLEFLIYFQGNSAPDKSGLPSDRFSAERTGGSVSTLTIQRTQQEDSAVYLCASSLGRKDRGSPLHFGNGTRLTVT.